Presented here are 18 T cell receptor beta chains from one specimen sequenced in a study of Ad26.COV2.S vaccination and SARS-CoV-2 variants. The table came from immunoSEQ multiplex PCR; TCRdb's copy has only in-frame clones and leaves some out. This sample has 510,000 or so clones, with roughly 87% found just once. Treatment meaning: around 19 received Ad26.COV2.S at low or high dose, single or two shots; 5 received placebo; per-sample allocation not given. Day 63 after the first injection of vaccine or placebo was the sampling time. Source: peripheral blood, taken in a trial of Ad26.COV2.S vaccine versus placebo. Receptor source: a person aged 18 to 59 who received the Ad26.COV2.S COVID-19 vaccine or a placebo.

The chain employs TRBV5-1 and TRBJ2-2; 9 positions match TRBD1. V lost 4 bases and J lost 3; bases outside the gene matches: 4. The CDR3 contains 15 residues. CDR1 is SGHRS, CDR2 YFSETQ, per germline. CDR3 protein: CASSGDREHTGELFF. DNA of the CDR3: TGCGCCAGCAGCGGGGACAGGGAACACACCGGGGAGCTGTTTTTT.

The chain recombines TRBV29-1 with TRBJ1-5, with TRBD1 identical over 9 bases. V lost 6 bases and J lost 5; bases outside the gene matches: 8. This CDR3 contains 14 residues. The germline gives CDR1 SQVTM, CDR2 ANQGSEA. CDR3 coding DNA: TGCAGCGTCAGATCGGACAGGGGCGATCAGCCCCAGCATTTT. It codes for CSVRSDRGDQPQHF.

The V and J genes are TRBV18 and TRBJ1-1; D is uncertain. Trimming took off 3 bases at V and 4 bases at J, with 18 bases between the two ends. The CDR3 covers 16 residues. Germline V gives CDR1 KGHSH, CDR2 LQKENI. CDR3 loop: CASSPREWGVGTEAFF. The CDR3 coding sequence is TGTGCCAGCTCACCGCGAGAGTGGGGAGTCGGCACTGAAGCTTTCTTT.

V is TRBV6-2 or TRBV6-3 and J is TRBJ1-2, with 8 bases fitting TRBD1. V gave up 6 bases and J gave up 0 bases; unmatched junction bases: 6. The germline CDR1 and CDR2 sequences are MNHEY and SVGEGT. The CDR3 extends over 15 amino acids. The CDR3 nucleotides are TGTGCCAGCAGCCAGACAGGGGATACTAACTATGGCTACACCTTC. Protein: CASSQTGDTNYGYTF.

The chain has TRBV28 and TRBJ1-6; D not certain. Per germline, CDR1 MDHEN and CDR2 SYDVKM. V shed 6 bases and J shed 7 bases, with 16 bases lying between them. This CDR3 comprises 15 residues. In nucleotides, the CDR3 is TGTGCCAGCAGAAAAAACCGGATTACAAATTCACCCCTCCACTTT. Its translation: CASRKNRITNSPLHF.

The J gene is TRBJ1-5, the V gene TRBV7-2; TRBD1 is a possible D gene (5 bases). CDR1 SGHTA and CDR2 FQGNSA come from the germline V gene. Deletions cut 4 bases from V and 6 bases from J, with 10 bases between. This CDR3 contains 13 residues. The CDR3 reads CASSSRVGQPQHF. The CDR3, as DNA: TGTGCCAGCAGCTCCAGGGTGGGTCAGCCCCAGCATTTT.

This chain joins TRBV7-6 and TRBJ1-3, with 7 nucleotides matching TRBD1. V was clipped by 8 bases and J by 0 bases; unmatched bases: 7. The CDR3 loop spans 15 amino acids. Germline V lookup: CDR1 SGHVS, CDR2 FNYEAQ. For the CDR3, the DNA is TGTGCCAGCGCCAAGGGGGCCCTCTCTGGAAACACCATATATTTT. Encoded protein: CASAKGALSGNTIYF.

V usage is TRBV6-2 or TRBV6-3 and J usage is TRBJ2-1; D is unclear. CDR3 length: 13 amino acids. Germline-derived CDR1 and CDR2 are MNHEY and SVGEGT. V lost 3 bases, J lost 9 bases, and 12 bases lay in between. CDR3 DNA sequence: TGTGCCAGCAGTTATGTCCCCGTTGGTGAGCAGTTCTTC. This encodes CASSYVPVGEQFF.

The V and J genes are TRBV5-1 and TRBJ1-6; a possible D gene is TRBD1 (5 bases). The ends were cut back, 6 bases at V and 1 base at J, with 11 bases in the middle. The CDR3 has 15 amino acids. CDR1 is SGHRS and CDR2 is YFSETQ in the germline V gene. CDR3 protein: CASKQALSYNSPLHF. CDR3 in DNA: TGCGCCAGCAAACAGGCTTTATCCTATAATTCACCCCTCCACTTT.

The chain joins TRBV5-6 to TRBJ2-1, with a possible D match to TRBD2 (6 bases). CDR1 is SGHDT and CDR2 is YYEEEE in the germline V gene. This CDR3 is built from 13 residues. V gave up 4 bases and J gave up 4 bases, with 9 bases separating them. In nucleotides, the CDR3 is TGTGCCAGCAGCGCGGGAAATTACAATGAGCAGTTCTTC. It codes for CASSAGNYNEQFF.

This rearrangement joins TRBV28 to TRBJ2-7, with D perhaps matching TRBD2 (6 bases). V was shortened by 3 bases and J by 0 bases, with 12 bases between the two germline ends. Germline CDR1 reads MDHEN; CDR2 reads SYDVKM. CDR3 length: 15 residues. As DNA, the CDR3 is TGTGCCAGCAGTTTGCCGGGGGATACCTCCTACGAGCAGTACTTC. This encodes CASSLPGDTSYEQYF.

The chain has TRBV5-1 and TRBJ2-1; 10 nucleotides align to TRBD2. V was clipped by 4 bases and J by 7 bases; unmatched bases: 8. The CDR3 extends over 15 amino acids. CDR1 SGHRS and CDR2 YFSETQ come from the germline V gene. The CDR3 is CASSLPSGSRNEQFF. The CDR3 DNA sequence: TGCGCCAGCAGCCTGCCTAGCGGGAGTAGGAATGAGCAGTTCTTC.

The chain is built from TRBV3-1 (or the pseudogene TRBV3-2) and TRBJ1-2; 7 bases match TRBD1. Germline loops: CDR1 LGHDT, CDR2 YNNKEL (reference sequence). The CDR3 has 15 residues. Trimming cost V 2 bases and J 7 bases; bases outside gene matches: 10. CDR3 nucleotides: TGTGCCAGCAGCCAACAAGATGACAGGGTAGGTGGCTACACCTTC. It encodes CASSQQDDRVGGYTF.

This chain links TRBV7-2 with TRBJ2-7; possible D gene TRBD2, 6 bases. This CDR3 contains 19 residues. Trimming left V 8 bases short and J 2 bases short, with 31 bases between. Germline V gene lookup returns CDR1 SGHTA and CDR2 FQGNSA. The CDR3 sequence is CASATGVASAPHIAYEQYF. CDR3 sequence (DNA): TGTGCCAGCGCAACCGGGGTCGCTAGCGCGCCCCATATTGCCTACGAGCAGTACTTC.

This clone was recorded a few times. The V call is TRBV5-1, the J call TRBJ2-7; TRBD1 agrees at 8 bases. The CDR3 runs 11 residues. Trimming took 7 bases from V and 8 from J; bases not matched to a gene: 5. Germline CDR1 is SGHRS and CDR2 is YFSETQ. CDR3: CASRTGTQQYF. The DNA for the CDR3 is TGCGCCAGCCGGACAGGGACGCAGCAGTACTTC.

For this clone: The sample carries other DNA sequences with the same CDR3. The chain carries TRBV19 and TRBJ2-1; no firm D call. Trimming removed 9 bases at V and 4 bases at J, with 7 bases between. Germline V gene data show CDR1 as LNHDA and CDR2 as SQIVND (reference sequence). The CDR3 contains 11 residues. The CDR3 protein is CASSKYNEQFF. DNA of the CDR3: TGTGCCAGCAGCAAGTACAATGAGCAGTTCTTC.

This clone was seen a single time. This chain joins TRBV6-5 and TRBJ1-2; possible D gene TRBD1, 5 bases. The CDR3 is made up of 14 amino acids. Trimming took 4 bases from V and 6 from J, leaving 15 bases between them. The V gene's germline CDR1 is MNHEY and CDR2 SVGAGI. The chain's CDR3 is CASSSLGGEDGYTF. CDR3 nucleotide sequence: TGTGCCAGCAGTTCCCTTGGGGGTGAGGATGGCTACACCTTC.

V and J are TRBV5-1 and TRBJ2-7; D might be TRBD2 (5 bases). The length of the CDR3 is 12 residues. V lost 1 base, J lost 5 bases, and 7 bases lay in between. Germline V gives CDR1 SGHRS, CDR2 YFSETQ. CDR3 nucleotides: TGCGCCAGCAGCTTGAGAGGGCACGAGCAGTACTTC. It codes for CASSLRGHEQYF. Drawing the rest from reference TRBV5-1 and TRBJ2-7, the complete variable domain is KAGVTQTPRYLIKTRGQQVTLSCSPISGHRSVSWYQQTPGQGLQFLFEYFSETQRNKGNFPGRFSGRQFSNSRSEMNVSTLELGDSALYLCASSLRGHEQYFGPGTRLTVT.